A single sample gave rise to the 18 T cell receptor beta chains below, sequenced in a study of blood T cell repertoires in COVID-19. The protocol was immunoSEQ multiplex PCR, while the TCRdb copy is restricted to in-frame clones and leaves out a portion. The table includes about 220,000 clones, nearly 90% detected once. The specimen was PBMCs or T cells enriched from blood (not recorded which). Receptors were obtained from a man aged 30-40 years who had been exposed to COVID-19.

The chain joins TRBV9 to TRBJ2-5; no definite D call. Germline V gives CDR1 SGDLS, CDR2 YYNGEE. Trimming removed 2 bases from V and 1 base from J, with 9 bases in between. This CDR3 region has 14 residues. The CDR3 here is CASSVGRLQETQYF. The CDR3 DNA reads as TGTGCCAGCAGCGTGGGCCGGCTCCAAGAGACCCAGTACTTC.

This chain joins TRBV29-1 and TRBJ2-5; 13 positions agree with TRBD2. J lost 4 bases, V lost 6 bases, and 2 bases had no gene match. The CDR3 contains 13 residues. The germline V gene encodes CDR1 SQVTM and CDR2 ANQGSEA. This chain's CDR3 is CSVRTSGGETQYF. The CDR3 nucleotides read TGCAGCGTCAGGACTAGCGGGGGAGAGACCCAGTACTTC.

This chain connects TRBV4-1 to TRBJ2-7; D may be TRBD2 (5 bases). The CDR3 totals 12 residues. V lost 0 bases and J 9 bases, leaving 9 bases between the germline ends. Germline-derived CDR1 and CDR2 are MGHRA and YSYEKL. In DNA form, the CDR3 reads TGCGCCAGCAGCCAAGATAGCGCGCGGCAGTACTTC. Residues: CASSQDSARQYF.

The chain joins TRBV11-3 to TRBJ2-1; no firm D call. This CDR3 spans 12 amino acids. Trimming left V 5 bases short and J 4 bases short, with 6 bases between. Germline loops: CDR1 SGHNT, CDR2 YENEEA. The CDR3, as DNA: TGTGCCAGCAGCCTACGGTACAATGAGCAGTTCTTC. As protein: CASSLRYNEQFF.

The chain is built from TRBV24-1 and TRBJ2-1; TRBD2 agrees at 9 bases. Germline V gene data show CDR1 as KGHDR and CDR2 as SFDVKD. This CDR3 is 16 amino acids long. Trimming took 2 bases from V and 8 from J; bases not matched to a gene: 9. The DNA of the CDR3 is TGTGCCACCAGTGATTCGGCGGGGGGGCCCCGTCATGAGCAGTTCTTC. This gives the protein CATSDSAGGPRHEQFF.

This sequence joins TRBV14 and TRBJ2-2; 10 bases agree with TRBD1. This CDR3 is 16 amino acids long. J was trimmed by 4 bases and V by 4 bases; bases with no gene match: 6. Germline V gene lookup returns CDR1 SGHDN and CDR2 FVKESK. The CDR3 DNA follows: TGTGCCAGCAGCCCTGACAGGGGGCGGATCACCGGGGAGCTGTTTTTT. This codes for CASSPDRGRITGELFF.

The gene calls are TRBV7-3 and TRBJ1-1, with a weak D call TRBD1 (6 bases). The germline CDR1 and CDR2 sequences are SGHTA and FQGTGA. V lost 5 bases, J lost 0 bases, and 16 bases lay in between. This CDR3 has 16 residues. The CDR3: CASSQQGGQLNTEAFF. The CDR3, as DNA: TGTGCCAGCAGCCAGCAAGGGGGACAACTGAACACTGAAGCTTTCTTT.

The chain links TRBV3-1 (or the pseudogene TRBV3-2) to TRBJ1-2; TRBD1 is a possible D gene (5 bases). The CDR3 length is 13 residues. Germline V gene data show CDR1 as LGHDT and CDR2 as YNNKEL (reference sequence). V was pared by 6 bases and J by 3 bases, with 11 bases between. The CDR3 coding sequence is TGTGCCAGCAGTCCCGGCAGGGACTATGGCTACACCTTC. It codes for CASSPGRDYGYTF.

The rearrangement links TRBV7-9 to TRBJ1-1; weak D call: TRBD1 (6 bases). The CDR3 is 12 residues long. Trimming shortened V by 4 bases and J by 6 bases, and 9 bases separated the two germline ends. Per germline, CDR1 SEHNR and CDR2 FQNEAQ (reference sequence). The CDR3 here is CASSYGTPEAFF. CDR3 in DNA: TGTGCCAGCAGCTACGGGACACCTGAAGCTTTCTTT.

The J gene is TRBJ2-2, the V gene TRBV5-4; the D is unclear. V was cut by 4 bases and J by 5 bases, with 9 bases left in between. Germline V gives CDR1 SGHNT, CDR2 YYREEE (reference sequence). There are 13 residues in the CDR3. DNA for the CDR3: TGTGCCAGCAGCCCCTCCCTAACCGGGGAGCTGTTTTTT. It yields the protein CASSPSLTGELFF.

V usage is TRBV19 and J usage is TRBJ2-5, with 9 bases fitting TRBD2. Germline V lookup: CDR1 LNHDA, CDR2 SQIVND (reference sequence). The CDR3 has 18 residues. V lost 5 bases, J lost 6 bases, and 19 bases stayed unmatched. CDR3 in amino acids: CASSPSGHGVAGAKTQYF. CDR3 coding DNA: TGTGCCAGTAGTCCCTCAGGTCACGGGGTAGCGGGGGCGAAGACCCAGTACTTC.

As regards this clone: A junction end diverges from the germline sequence, so it may reflect a read error. The rearrangement links TRBV2 to TRBJ2-5; unclear D gene. There are 14 residues in the CDR3. The germline V gene has CDR1 SNHLY and CDR2 FYNNEI. The CDR3 nucleotides are TGTGCCAGCACTGAAGCAGCGTACCAAGAGACCCAGTACTTC. The encoded protein is CASTEAAYQETQYF. Drawing the rest from reference TRBV2 and TRBJ2-5, the complete variable domain is EPEVTQTPSHQVTQMGQEVILRCVPISNHLYFYWYRQILGQKVEFLVSFYNNEISEKSEIFDDQFSVERPDGSNFTLKIRSTKLEDSAMYFCASTEAAYQETQYFGPGTRLLVL.

This clone was seen just once. A read error is possible here, since a much larger clone lies one base away. Other DNA sequences within the sample encode an identical CDR3. The V call is TRBV7-9, the J call TRBJ2-1; 9 bases match TRBD2. The CDR3 spans 13 residues. Trimming cost V 1 base and J 15 bases; bases outside gene matches: 7. Germline CDR1 and CDR2: SEHNR and FQNEAQ (reference sequence). CDR3 in amino acids: CASSLDRAGGRFF. As DNA, the CDR3 is TGTGCCAGCAGCTTAGACCGAGCGGGGGGCCGGTTCTTC.

The CDR3 sequence: CASSVRDYSDEQYF. The CDR3, as DNA: TGTGCCAGTTCAGTCCGGGACTATTCCGACGAGCAGTACTTC. This sequence joins TRBV2 and TRBJ2-7, with 7 positions matching TRBD2. The CDR3 is 14 residues long. The V gene's germline CDR1 is SNHLY and CDR2 FYNNEI. V was pared by 9 bases and J by 5 bases, with 13 bases of the junction left unmatched.

The V and J genes are TRBV15 and TRBJ2-1; maybe TRBD1 (5 bases). The length of the CDR3 is 13 residues. CDR1 is LNHNV and CDR2 is YYDKDF in the germline V gene (reference sequence). Trimming shortened V by 3 bases and J by 6 bases, and 9 bases separated the two germline ends. The CDR3 nucleotides read TGTGCCACCAGCAGGGGGCTCAGCAATGAGCAGTTCTTC. It translates to CATSRGLSNEQFF.

V usage is TRBV7-9 and J usage is TRBJ2-7; TRBD2 matches at 9 bases. Looked up from germline, CDR1 is SEHNR and CDR2 is FQNEAQ (reference sequence). Trimming took 0 bases from V and 2 from J; bases not matched to a gene: 2. This CDR3 has 15 amino acids. DNA for the CDR3: TGTGCCAGCAGCTTAGCGGGACTAGCCACCTACGAGCAGTACTTC. Translating gives CASSLAGLATYEQYF.

This clone showed up just a few times. The sample holds other DNA sequences that translate to the same CDR3. The rearrangement joins TRBV27 to TRBJ1-2, with 7 bases lining up with TRBD1. The CDR3 has 11 amino acids. Germline values: CDR1 MNHEY, CDR2 SMNVEV (reference sequence). The V and J ends lost 6 bases and 7 bases, in that order; junction bases with no gene match: 2. In DNA form, the CDR3 reads TGTGCCAGCAGCCAGGGGGGTGGCTACACCTTC. Amino acid sequence: CASSQGGGYTF.

The V and J genes are TRBV7-2 and TRBJ2-1, with 13 bases lining up with TRBD2. The V and J ends lost 2 bases and 7 bases, in that order; junction bases with no gene match: 5. This CDR3 contains 16 residues. Looked up from germline, CDR1 is SGHTA and CDR2 is FQGNSA. CDR3 protein: CASSLRTSGGWNEQFF. The CDR3 DNA reads as TGTGCCAGCAGCTTACGGACTAGCGGGGGATGGAATGAGCAGTTCTTC.